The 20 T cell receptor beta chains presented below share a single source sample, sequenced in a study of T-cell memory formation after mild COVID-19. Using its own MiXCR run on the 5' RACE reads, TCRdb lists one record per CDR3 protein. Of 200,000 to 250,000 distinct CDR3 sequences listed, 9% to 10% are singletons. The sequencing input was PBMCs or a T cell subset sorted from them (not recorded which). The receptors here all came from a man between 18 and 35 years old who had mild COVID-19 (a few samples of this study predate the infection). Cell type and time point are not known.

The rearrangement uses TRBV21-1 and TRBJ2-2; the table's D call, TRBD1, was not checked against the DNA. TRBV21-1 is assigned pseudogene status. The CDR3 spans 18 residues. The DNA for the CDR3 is TGTGCCAGCAACCGGAGGGGGATTCCCCGCTTTAAAGCCGGGGAGCTGTTTTTT. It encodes CASNRRGIPRFKAGELFF.

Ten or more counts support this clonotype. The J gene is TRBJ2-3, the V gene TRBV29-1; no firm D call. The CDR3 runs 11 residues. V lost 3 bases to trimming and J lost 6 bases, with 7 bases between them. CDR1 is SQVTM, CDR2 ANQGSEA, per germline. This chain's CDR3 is CSVDPADTQYF. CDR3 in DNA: TGCAGCGTTGACCCGGCCGATACGCAGTATTTT.

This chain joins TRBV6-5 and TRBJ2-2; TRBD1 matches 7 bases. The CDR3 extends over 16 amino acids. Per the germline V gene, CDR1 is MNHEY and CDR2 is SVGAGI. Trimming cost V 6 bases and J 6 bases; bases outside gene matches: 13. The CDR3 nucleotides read TGTGCCAGCAGAACTCCGACAGGGAGAGGGTCCGGGGAGCTGTTTTTT. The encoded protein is CASRTPTGRGSGELFF.

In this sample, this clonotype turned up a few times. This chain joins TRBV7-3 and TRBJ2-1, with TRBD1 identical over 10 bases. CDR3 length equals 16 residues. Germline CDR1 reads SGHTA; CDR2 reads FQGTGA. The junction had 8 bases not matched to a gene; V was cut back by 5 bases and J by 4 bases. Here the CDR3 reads CASSAQGQGWYNEQFF. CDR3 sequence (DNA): TGTGCCAGCAGCGCACAGGGACAGGGGTGGTACAATGAGCAGTTCTTC.

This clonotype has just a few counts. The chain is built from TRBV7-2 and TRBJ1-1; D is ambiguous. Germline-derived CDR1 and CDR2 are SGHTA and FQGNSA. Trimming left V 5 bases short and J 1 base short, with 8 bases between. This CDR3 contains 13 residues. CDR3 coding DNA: TGTGCCAGCAGCGCTAGCACGAACACTGAAGCTTTCTTT. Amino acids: CASSASTNTEAFF.

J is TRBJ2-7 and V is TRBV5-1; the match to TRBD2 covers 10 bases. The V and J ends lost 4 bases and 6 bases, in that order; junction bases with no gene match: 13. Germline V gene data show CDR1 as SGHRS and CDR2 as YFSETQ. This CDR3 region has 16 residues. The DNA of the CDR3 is TGCGCCAGCAGCGCCCGTGTAGCGGGGGGTAATGCCGAGCAGTACTTC. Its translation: CASSARVAGGNAEQYF.

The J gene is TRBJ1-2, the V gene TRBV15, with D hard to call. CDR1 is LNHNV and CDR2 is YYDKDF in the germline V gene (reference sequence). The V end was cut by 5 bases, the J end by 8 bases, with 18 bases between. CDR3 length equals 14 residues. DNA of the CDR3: TGTGCCACCAGCGGAGTTGGGATTATCGGAGGCTACACCTTC. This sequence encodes CATSGVGIIGGYTF.

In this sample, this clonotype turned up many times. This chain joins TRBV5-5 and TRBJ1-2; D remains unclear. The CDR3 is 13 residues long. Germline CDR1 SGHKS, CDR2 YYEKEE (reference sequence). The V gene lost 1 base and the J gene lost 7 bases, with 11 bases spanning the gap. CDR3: CASSLRRGGGYTF. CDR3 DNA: TGTGCCAGCAGCTTGAGGCGGGGTGGTGGCTACACCTTC.

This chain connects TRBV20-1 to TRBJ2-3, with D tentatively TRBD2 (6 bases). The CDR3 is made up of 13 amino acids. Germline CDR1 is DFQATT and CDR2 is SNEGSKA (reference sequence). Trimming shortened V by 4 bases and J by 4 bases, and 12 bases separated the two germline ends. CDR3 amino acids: CSAMWGGADTQYF. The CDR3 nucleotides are TGCAGTGCTATGTGGGGAGGTGCAGATACGCAGTATTTT.

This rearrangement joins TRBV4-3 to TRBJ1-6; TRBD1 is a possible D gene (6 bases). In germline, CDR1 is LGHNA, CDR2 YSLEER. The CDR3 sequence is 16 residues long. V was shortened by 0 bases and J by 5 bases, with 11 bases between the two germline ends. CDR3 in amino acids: CASSQDSAGDNSPLHF. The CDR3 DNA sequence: TGCGCCAGCAGCCAAGATTCCGCAGGGGATAATTCACCCCTCCACTTT.

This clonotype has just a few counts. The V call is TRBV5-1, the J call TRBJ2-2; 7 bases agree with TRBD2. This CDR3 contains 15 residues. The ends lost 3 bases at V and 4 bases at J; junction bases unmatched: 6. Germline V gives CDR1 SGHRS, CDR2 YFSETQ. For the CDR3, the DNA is TGCGCCAGCAGCTCGAGCGGGGAGGTCACCGGGGAGCTGTTTTTT. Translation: CASSSSGEVTGELFF.

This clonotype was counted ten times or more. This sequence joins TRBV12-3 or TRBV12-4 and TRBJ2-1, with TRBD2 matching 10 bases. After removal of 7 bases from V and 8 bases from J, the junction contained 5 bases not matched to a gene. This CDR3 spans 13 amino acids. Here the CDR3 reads CASNSGGPYEQFF. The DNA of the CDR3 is TGTGCCAGCAATAGCGGGGGGCCATATGAGCAGTTCTTC.

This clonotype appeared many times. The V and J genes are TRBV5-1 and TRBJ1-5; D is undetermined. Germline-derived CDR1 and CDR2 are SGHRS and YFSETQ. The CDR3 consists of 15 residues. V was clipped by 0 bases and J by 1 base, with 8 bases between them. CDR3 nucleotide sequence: TGCGCCAGCAGCTTGGTAGGAGGGAGCAATCAGCCCCAGCATTTT. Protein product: CASSLVGGSNQPQHF.

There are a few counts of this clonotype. The CDR3 DNA reads as TGCAGCGTTGAAGCCACCGACTCTGGGGCCAACGTCCTGACTTTC. Translating it yields CSVEATDSGANVLTF. The rearrangement links TRBV29-1 to TRBJ2-6; D unresolved. The germline V gene has CDR1 SQVTM and CDR2 ANQGSEA. The CDR3 consists of 15 residues. V lost 1 base and J lost 0, with 7 bases in between.

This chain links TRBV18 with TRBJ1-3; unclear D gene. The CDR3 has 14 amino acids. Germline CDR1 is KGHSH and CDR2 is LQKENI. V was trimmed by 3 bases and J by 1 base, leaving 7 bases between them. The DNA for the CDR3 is TGTGCCAGCTCACCGCAGCAGTCTGGAAACACCATATATTTT. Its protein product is CASSPQQSGNTIYF.

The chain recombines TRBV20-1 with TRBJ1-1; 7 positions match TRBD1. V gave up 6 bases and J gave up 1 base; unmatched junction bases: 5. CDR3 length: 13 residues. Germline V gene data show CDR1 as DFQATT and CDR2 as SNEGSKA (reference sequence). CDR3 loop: CSAQRTGNTEAFF. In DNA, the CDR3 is TGCAGTGCCCAAAGGACAGGGAACACTGAAGCTTTCTTT.

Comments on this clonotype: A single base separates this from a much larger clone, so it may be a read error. The DNA for the CDR3 is TGTGCCATCATTGGTGCCAGCGGCTACGAGCAGTACTTC. Translated: CAIIGASGYEQYF. The chain uses TRBV10-3 and TRBJ2-7, with TRBD2 as a possible D gene (5 bases). V gave up 7 bases and J gave up 3 bases, with 13 bases separating them. The CDR3 has 13 amino acids. Per the germline V gene, CDR1 is ENHRY and CDR2 is SYGVKD.

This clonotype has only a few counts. The CDR3 is CASSLDPGLSTEAFF. The CDR3 DNA follows: TGCGCCAGCAGCTTGGATCCGGGGTTGAGCACTGAAGCTTTCTTT. This chain links TRBV5-1 with TRBJ1-1; D remains unclear. Trimming removed 0 bases from V and 4 bases from J, with 13 bases in between. In germline, CDR1 is SGHRS, CDR2 YFSETQ. The CDR3 runs to 15 residues. The variable domain in full, completed from reference TRBV5-1 and TRBJ1-1, reads KAGVTQTPRYLIKTRGQQVTLSCSPISGHRSVSWYQQTPGQGLQFLFEYFSETQRNKGNFPGRFSGRQFSNSRSEMNVSTLELGDSALYLCASSLDPGLSTEAFFGQGTRLTVV.

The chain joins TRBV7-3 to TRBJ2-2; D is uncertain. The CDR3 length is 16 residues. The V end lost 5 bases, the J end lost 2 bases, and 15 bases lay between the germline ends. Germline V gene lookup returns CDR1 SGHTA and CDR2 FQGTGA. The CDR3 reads CASSPSVSSNTGELFF. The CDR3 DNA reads TGTGCCAGCAGCCCCAGCGTCAGCTCAAACACCGGGGAGCTGTTTTTT.

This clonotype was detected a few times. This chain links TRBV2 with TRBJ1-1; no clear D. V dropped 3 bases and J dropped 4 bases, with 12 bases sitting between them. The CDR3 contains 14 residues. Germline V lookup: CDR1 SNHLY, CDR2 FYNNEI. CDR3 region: CASSEGFGSTEAFF. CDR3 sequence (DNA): TGTGCCAGCAGTGAGGGGTTCGGGAGCACTGAAGCTTTCTTT.